Following are 23 T cell receptor beta chains from one sample sequenced in a study of cytomegalovirus exposure and HLA in healthy donors. The data were produced by immunoSEQ multiplex PCR, yet TCRdb's version contains in-frame clones alone and is incomplete. The sample lists 60,000 to 70,000 clones; almost 95% were seen once. Sequencing used PBMCs. Receptors originate from a man younger than 35 in good health and CMV-seropositive.

This chain connects TRBV28 to TRBJ1-5, with D maybe TRBD1 (5 bases). There are 16 residues in the CDR3. Germline values: CDR1 MDHEN, CDR2 SYDVKM. Trimming cost V 2 bases and J 0 bases, with 11 bases left between them. The CDR3 DNA is TGTGCCAGCAGTTTACCGACAGATCCTAGCAATCAGCCCCAGCATTTT. Its protein is CASSLPTDPSNQPQHF.

V gene TRBV27 combines with J gene TRBJ2-7; 8 bases agree with TRBD1. This CDR3 comprises 14 residues. The germline V gene encodes CDR1 MNHEY and CDR2 SMNVEV (reference sequence). After removal of 7 bases from V and 2 bases from J, the junction contained 7 bases not matched to a gene. CDR3: CASTQSGQAYEQYF. The CDR3 DNA reads as TGTGCCAGCACCCAATCGGGACAGGCCTACGAGCAGTACTTC.

V usage is TRBV2 and J usage is TRBJ2-3; D gene ambiguous. CDR1 and CDR2 (germline): SNHLY, FYNNEI. Trimming took off 2 bases at V and 2 bases at J, with 11 bases between the two ends. The CDR3 is made up of 15 amino acids. This CDR3 is CASSEIMAVTDTQYF. The CDR3, as DNA: TGTGCCAGCAGTGAAATCATGGCCGTCACAGATACGCAGTATTTT. Supplemented by reference TRBV2 and TRBJ2-3, the full variable domain reads EPEVTQTPSHQVTQMGQEVILRCVPISNHLYFYWYRQILGQKVEFLVSFYNNEISEKSEIFDDQFSVERPDGSNFTLKIRSTKLEDSAMYFCASSEIMAVTDTQYFGPGTRLTVL.

The V call is TRBV4-2, the J call TRBJ2-1; 8 nucleotides align to TRBD1. Losses at the gene ends were 3 bases for V and 7 bases for J; bases not matched to a gene: 8. This CDR3 is 15 amino acids long. The germline V gene has CDR1 LGHNA and CDR2 YNFKEQ. The CDR3 nucleotides are TGTGCCAGCAGCCATAGACAGGGGACGGTTAATGAGCAGTTCTTC. This encodes CASSHRQGTVNEQFF.

V is TRBV5-1 and J is TRBJ1-1; 11 bases match TRBD1. This CDR3 comprises 16 residues. Unmatched junction bases numbered 11, after V lost 4 bases and J lost 6 bases. Germline CDR1 and CDR2: SGHRS and YFSETQ. The CDR3 sequence: CASSQGQGGMLSEAFF. The CDR3 DNA follows: TGCGCCAGCAGCCAGGGACAGGGGGGGATGTTGTCTGAAGCTTTCTTT.

The chain uses TRBV10-2 and TRBJ1-1; 7 nucleotides align to TRBD1. Germline CDR1 and CDR2: WSHSY and SAAADI. The CDR3 totals 15 residues. With 6 bases clipped from V and 3 bases from J, the junction kept 10 bases outside the gene matches. In nucleotides, the CDR3 is TGCGCCAGCAGCCAACTGGGACAGTTGGACACTGAAGCTTTCTTT. It translates to CASSQLGQLDTEAFF.

The CDR3: CASSGQGDTEAFF. In nucleotides, the CDR3 is TGCGCCAGCAGCGGACAGGGTGACACTGAAGCTTTCTTT. This chain links TRBV5-1 with TRBJ1-1; 8 bases fit TRBD1. Germline V gives CDR1 SGHRS, CDR2 YFSETQ. The V segment lost 4 bases and the J segment 3 bases; nucleotides outside the gene matches: 2. This CDR3 is built from 13 residues.

The J gene is TRBJ2-1, the V gene TRBV7-2; 8 positions match TRBD2. The CDR3 is 13 amino acids. The J segment lost 9 bases and the V segment lost 5 bases, leaving 6 bases of the junction unmatched. Germline CDR1 SGHTA, CDR2 FQGNSA. The CDR3 protein is CASSLITSGEQFF. CDR3 sequence (DNA): TGTGCCAGCAGCCTAATCACTAGCGGTGAGCAGTTCTTC.

The genes are TRBV29-1 and TRBJ2-7, with TRBD1 matching 8 bases. The CDR3 has 14 residues. The J segment lost 3 bases and the V segment lost 7 bases, leaving 11 bases of the junction unmatched. Germline V gene sequence: CDR1 SQVTM, CDR2 ANQGSEA. The CDR3 sequence is CSAAQGQVNYEQYF. In DNA form, the CDR3 reads TGCAGCGCTGCCCAGGGACAGGTGAACTACGAGCAGTACTTC.

This sequence joins TRBV4-2 and TRBJ2-3, with 10 bases aligning to TRBD1. CDR3 size: 17 residues. After removal of 4 bases from V and 6 bases from J, the junction contained 13 bases not matched to a gene. Germline assignment: CDR1 LGHNA and CDR2 YNFKEQ. CDR3 DNA: TGTGCCAGCAGCCCCTACACCCAGACAGGGGGCTTGGATACGCAGTATTTT. Protein sequence: CASSPYTQTGGLDTQYF.

The J gene is TRBJ2-1, the V gene TRBV9; 7 nucleotides align to TRBD2. Per germline, CDR1 SGDLS and CDR2 YYNGEE. With V trimmed by 3 bases and J by 5 bases, 5 bases remained unmatched. This CDR3 is built from 14 residues. CDR3 in DNA: TGTGCCAGCAGCGGCCTAGCGGCTGACAATGAGCAGTTCTTC. The encoded protein is CASSGLAADNEQFF.

The V call is TRBV29-1, the J call TRBJ2-7; a weak D match, TRBD2 (6 bases). Germline values: CDR1 SQVTM, CDR2 ANQGSEA. The CDR3 covers 12 residues. V lost 3 bases to trimming and J lost 2 bases, with 8 bases between them. CDR3 sequence: CSVDGGPYEQYF. CDR3 DNA sequence: TGCAGCGTTGACGGGGGTCCCTACGAGCAGTACTTC.

This rearrangement joins TRBV4-1 to TRBJ2-1, with 7 bases identical to TRBD2. The trim removed 1 base at V and 2 bases at J, leaving 2 bases unmatched. In germline, CDR1 is MGHRA, CDR2 YSYEKL. The CDR3 runs to 15 residues. CDR3 residues: CASSQVLAAYNEQFF. The CDR3, as DNA: TGCGCCAGCAGCCAAGTTCTAGCGGCCTACAATGAGCAGTTCTTC.

The J gene is TRBJ2-7, the V gene TRBV27, with 11 bases aligning to TRBD2. Germline V CDR1 and CDR2: MNHEY, SMNVEV (reference sequence). With V trimmed by 2 bases and J by 3 bases, 0 bases remained unmatched. The CDR3 loop spans 14 amino acids. CDR3 sequence reads: CASSLLAGGYEQYF. DNA for the CDR3: TGTGCCAGCAGTTTACTAGCGGGAGGCTACGAGCAGTACTTC.

The V call is TRBV7-6, the J call TRBJ1-4; 9 bases align to TRBD1. The germline V gene has CDR1 SGHVS and CDR2 FNYEAQ. The V segment lost 5 bases and the J segment 8 bases; nucleotides outside the gene matches: 12. The CDR3 is made up of 16 amino acids. The CDR3 DNA sequence: TGTGCCAGCAGCACCCTACAGGGGGCAAAAGGGGAAAAACTGTTTTTT. It is translated as CASSTLQGAKGEKLFF.

The chain carries TRBV5-8 and TRBJ2-7; tentative D call: TRBD1 (6 bases). The CDR3 is 14 residues long. Germline V lookup: CDR1 SGHTS, CDR2 YDEGEE. V was clipped by 0 bases and J by 1 base, with 8 bases between them. The CDR3 sequence is CASSLGQVSYEQYF. In DNA, the CDR3 is TGTGCCAGCAGCTTGGGACAGGTATCCTACGAGCAGTACTTC.

The V call is TRBV9, the J call TRBJ2-1; TRBD2 agrees at 7 bases. V lost 0 bases, J lost 0 bases, and 3 bases stayed unmatched. The CDR3 length is 16 residues. Germline lookup yields CDR1 SGDLS and CDR2 YYNGEE. The CDR3 DNA reads as TGTGCCAGCAGCGTAGAAGGCGGGAGCTCCTACAATGAGCAGTTCTTC. Residues: CASSVEGGSSYNEQFF.

The J gene is TRBJ2-6, the V gene TRBV27, with 7 bases aligning to TRBD2. V gave up 5 bases and J gave up 0 bases; unmatched junction bases: 7. The CDR3 length is 17 residues. Germline V gives CDR1 MNHEY, CDR2 SMNVEV (reference sequence). CDR3 bases: TGTGCCAGCAGTCCGCAAGCGGGGTCCTCTGGGGCCAACGTCCTGACTTTC. It is translated as CASSPQAGSSGANVLTF.

The gene calls are TRBV28 and TRBJ2-3; a weak D match, TRBD1 (6 bases). V lost 2 bases and J 2 bases, leaving 11 bases between the germline ends. The germline V gene encodes CDR1 MDHEN and CDR2 SYDVKM. CDR3 length: 15 residues. CDR3 in DNA: TGTGCCAGCAGTTTAGGGACATCTCACACAGATACGCAGTATTTT. This encodes CASSLGTSHTDTQYF.

The chain recombines TRBV7-2 with TRBJ2-3; 7 nucleotides align to TRBD1. Germline V gene lookup returns CDR1 SGHTA and CDR2 FQGNSA. This CDR3 region has 14 residues. Trimming took 6 bases from V and 5 from J; bases not matched to a gene: 8. CDR3 bases: TGTGCCAGCAGGACCGACAGGGCCGTAGATACGCAGTATTTT. Encoded protein: CASRTDRAVDTQYF.

The chain combines TRBV6-1 with TRBJ2-1; D is perhaps TRBD2 (6 bases). There are 15 residues in the CDR3. The germline V gene has CDR1 MNHNS and CDR2 SASEGT. The V gene lost 5 bases and the J gene lost 4 bases, with 15 bases spanning the gap. CDR3 amino acids: CASSTVAEPYNEQFF. The CDR3 DNA sequence: TGTGCCAGCAGTACTGTAGCGGAGCCGTACAATGAGCAGTTCTTC.

The CDR3 is CASSPGRDSGANVLTF. The CDR3 coding sequence is TGTGCCAGCAGCCCCGGACGGGACTCTGGGGCCAACGTCCTGACTTTC. This chain connects TRBV6-4 to TRBJ2-6, with D possibly matching TRBD2 (5 bases). Trimming removed 6 bases from V and 0 bases from J, with 12 bases in between. This CDR3 comprises 16 residues. Germline CDR1 MRHNA, CDR2 SNTAGT.

The V and J genes are TRBV7-2 and TRBJ2-5; 10 bases agree with TRBD1. Germline CDR1 is SGHTA and CDR2 is FQGNSA. CDR3 size: 17 residues. The V and J ends lost 1 base and 6 bases, in that order; junction bases with no gene match: 11. The CDR3: CASSLVGVTGGRKTQYF. In DNA, the CDR3 is TGTGCCAGCAGCTTAGTGGGCGTGACAGGGGGCAGGAAGACCCAGTACTTC.